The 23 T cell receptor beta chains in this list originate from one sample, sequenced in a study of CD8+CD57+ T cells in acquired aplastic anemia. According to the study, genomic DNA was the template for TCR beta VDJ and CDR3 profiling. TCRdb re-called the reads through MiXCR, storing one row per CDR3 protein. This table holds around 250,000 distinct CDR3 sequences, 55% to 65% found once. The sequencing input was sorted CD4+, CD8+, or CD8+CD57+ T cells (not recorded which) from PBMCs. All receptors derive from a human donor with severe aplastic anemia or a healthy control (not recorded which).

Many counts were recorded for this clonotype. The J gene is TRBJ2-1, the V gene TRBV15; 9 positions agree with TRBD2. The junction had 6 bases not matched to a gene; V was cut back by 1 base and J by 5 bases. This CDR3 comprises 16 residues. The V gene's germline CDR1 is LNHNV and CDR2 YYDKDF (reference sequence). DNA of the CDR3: TGTGCCACCAGCAGAGGGCGGGGGGGTACTAACAATGAGCAGTTCTTC. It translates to CATSRGRGGTNNEQFF.

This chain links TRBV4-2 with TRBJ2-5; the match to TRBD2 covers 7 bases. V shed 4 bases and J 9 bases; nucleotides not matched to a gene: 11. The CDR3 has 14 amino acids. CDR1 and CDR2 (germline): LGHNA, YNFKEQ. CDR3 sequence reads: CASSPAGAPEAQYF. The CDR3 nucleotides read TGTGCCAGCAGCCCGGCGGGAGCCCCGGAGGCCCAGTACTTC.

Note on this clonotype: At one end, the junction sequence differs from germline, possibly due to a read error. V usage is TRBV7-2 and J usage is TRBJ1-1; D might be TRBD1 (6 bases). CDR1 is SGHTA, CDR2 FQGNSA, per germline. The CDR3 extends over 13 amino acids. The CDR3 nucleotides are TGCAGCGTTGAACGCAGACAGGCCACTAAAGCTTTCTTT. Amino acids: CSVERRQATKAFF.

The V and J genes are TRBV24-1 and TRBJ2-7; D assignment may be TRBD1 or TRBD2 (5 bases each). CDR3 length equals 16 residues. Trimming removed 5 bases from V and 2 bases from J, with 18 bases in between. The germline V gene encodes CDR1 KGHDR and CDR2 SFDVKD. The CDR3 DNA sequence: TGTGCCACCAGTGGTGGGACCTCCGGTGGGACCTACGAGCAGTACTTC. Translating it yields CATSGGTSGGTYEQYF.

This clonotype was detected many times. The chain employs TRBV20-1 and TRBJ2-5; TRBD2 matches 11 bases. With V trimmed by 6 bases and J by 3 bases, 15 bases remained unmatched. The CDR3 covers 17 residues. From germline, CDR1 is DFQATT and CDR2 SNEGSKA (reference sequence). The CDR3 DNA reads TGCAGTGCCCCCCCAGTTTGGGTTAGCGGGGGGGAAGAGACCCAGTACTTC. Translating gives CSAPPVWVSGGEETQYF.

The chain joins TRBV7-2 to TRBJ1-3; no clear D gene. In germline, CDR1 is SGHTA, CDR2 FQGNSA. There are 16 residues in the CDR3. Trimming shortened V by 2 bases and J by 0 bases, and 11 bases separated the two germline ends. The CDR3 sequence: CASSLLQLDSGNTIYF. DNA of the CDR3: TGTGCCAGCAGCTTACTACAGTTGGACTCTGGAAACACCATATATTTT.

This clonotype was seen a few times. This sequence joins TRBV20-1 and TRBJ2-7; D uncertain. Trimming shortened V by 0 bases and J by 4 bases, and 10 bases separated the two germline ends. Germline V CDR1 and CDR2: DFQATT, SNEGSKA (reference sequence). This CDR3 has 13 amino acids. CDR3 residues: CSARDPGSYEQYF. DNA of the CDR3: TGCAGTGCTAGAGACCCCGGATCGTACGAGCAGTACTTC.

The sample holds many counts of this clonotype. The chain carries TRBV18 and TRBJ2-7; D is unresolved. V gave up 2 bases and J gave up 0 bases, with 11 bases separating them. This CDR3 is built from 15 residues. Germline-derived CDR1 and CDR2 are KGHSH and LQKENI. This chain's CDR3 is CASSPTPMSSYEQYF. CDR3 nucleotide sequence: TGTGCCAGCTCACCAACTCCGATGAGCTCCTACGAGCAGTACTTC. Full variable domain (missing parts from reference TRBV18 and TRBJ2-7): NAGVMQNPRHLVRRRGQEARLRCSPMKGHSHVYWYRQLPEEGLKFMVYLQKENIIDESGMPKERFSAEFPKEGPSILRIQQVVRGDSAAYFCASSPTPMSSYEQYFGPGTRLTVT.

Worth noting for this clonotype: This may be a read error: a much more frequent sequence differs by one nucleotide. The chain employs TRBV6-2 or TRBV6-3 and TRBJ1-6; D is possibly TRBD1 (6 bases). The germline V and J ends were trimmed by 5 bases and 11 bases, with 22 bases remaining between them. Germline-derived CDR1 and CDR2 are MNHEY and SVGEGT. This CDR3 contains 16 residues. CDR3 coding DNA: TGTGCCAGCAGTGAATATTCAGGGGTCGTGAATCCACCCCTCCACTTT. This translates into CASSEYSGVVNPPLHF.

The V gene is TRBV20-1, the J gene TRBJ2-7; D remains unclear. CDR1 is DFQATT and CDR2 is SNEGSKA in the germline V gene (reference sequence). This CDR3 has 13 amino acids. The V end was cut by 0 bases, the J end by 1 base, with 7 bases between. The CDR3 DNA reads TGCAGTGCTAGAGATCAGTATTCCTACGAGCAGTACTTC. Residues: CSARDQYSYEQYF.

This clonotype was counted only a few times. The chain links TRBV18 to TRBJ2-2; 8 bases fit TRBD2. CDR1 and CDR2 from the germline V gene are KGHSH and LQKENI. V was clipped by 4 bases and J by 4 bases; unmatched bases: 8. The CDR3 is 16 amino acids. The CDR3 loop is CASSLSLAEITGELFF. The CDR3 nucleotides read TGTGCCAGCTCACTATCACTAGCGGAGATCACCGGGGAGCTGTTTTTT.

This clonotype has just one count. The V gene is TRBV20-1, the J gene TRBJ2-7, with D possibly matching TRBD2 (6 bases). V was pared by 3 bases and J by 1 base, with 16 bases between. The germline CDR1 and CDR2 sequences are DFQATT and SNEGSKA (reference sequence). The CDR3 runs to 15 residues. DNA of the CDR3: TGCAGTGCTAGGTGGATCGGGAGTATTTCCTACGAGCAGTACTTC. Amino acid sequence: CSARWIGSISYEQYF.

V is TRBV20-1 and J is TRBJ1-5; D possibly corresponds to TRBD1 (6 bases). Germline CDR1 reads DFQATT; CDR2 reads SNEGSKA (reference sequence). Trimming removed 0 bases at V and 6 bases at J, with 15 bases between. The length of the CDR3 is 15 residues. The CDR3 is CSARDGGGGSQPQHF. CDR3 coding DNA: TGCAGTGCTAGAGATGGAGGGGGGGGAAGTCAGCCCCAGCATTTT.

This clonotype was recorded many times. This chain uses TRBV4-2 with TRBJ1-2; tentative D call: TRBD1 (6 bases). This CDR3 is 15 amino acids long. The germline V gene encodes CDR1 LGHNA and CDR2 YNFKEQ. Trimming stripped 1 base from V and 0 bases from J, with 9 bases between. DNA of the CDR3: TGTGCCAGCAGCCAAGGGACAGAAGCTAACTATGGCTACACCTTC. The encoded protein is CASSQGTEANYGYTF.

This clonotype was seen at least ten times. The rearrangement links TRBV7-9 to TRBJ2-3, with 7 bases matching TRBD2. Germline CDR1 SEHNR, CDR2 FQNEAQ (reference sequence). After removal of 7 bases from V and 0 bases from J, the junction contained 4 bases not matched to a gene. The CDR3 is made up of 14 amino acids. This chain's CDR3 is CASKAGESTDTQYF. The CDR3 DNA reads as TGTGCCAGCAAGGCGGGGGAGAGCACAGATACGCAGTATTTT.

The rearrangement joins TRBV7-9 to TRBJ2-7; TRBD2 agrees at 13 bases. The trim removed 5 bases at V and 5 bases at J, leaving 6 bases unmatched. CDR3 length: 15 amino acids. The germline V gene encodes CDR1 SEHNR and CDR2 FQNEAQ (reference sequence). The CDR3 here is CASSRGGLAGHEQYF. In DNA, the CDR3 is TGTGCCAGCAGCAGGGGGGGACTAGCGGGACACGAGCAGTACTTC.

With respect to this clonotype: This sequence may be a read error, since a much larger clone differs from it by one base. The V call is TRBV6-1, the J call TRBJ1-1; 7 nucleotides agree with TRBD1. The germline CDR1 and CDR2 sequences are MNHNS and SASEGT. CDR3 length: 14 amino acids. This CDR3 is CARSEAGGHTEAFF. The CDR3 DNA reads TGTGCCAGAAGTGAAGCAGGGGGGCACACTGAAGCTTTCTTT.

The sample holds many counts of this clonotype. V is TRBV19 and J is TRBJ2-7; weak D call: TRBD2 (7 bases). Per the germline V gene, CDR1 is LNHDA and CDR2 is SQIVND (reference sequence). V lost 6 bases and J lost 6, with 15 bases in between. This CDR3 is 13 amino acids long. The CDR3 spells CASSGGRWSEQYF. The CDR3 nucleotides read TGTGCCAGTAGCGGGGGGCGCTGGAGCGAGCAGTACTTC.

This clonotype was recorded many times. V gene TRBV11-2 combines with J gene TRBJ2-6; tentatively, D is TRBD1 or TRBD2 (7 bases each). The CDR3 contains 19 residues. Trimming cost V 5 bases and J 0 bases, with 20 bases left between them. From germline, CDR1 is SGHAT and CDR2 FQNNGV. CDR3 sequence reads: CASSIGGLRGGSGANVLTF. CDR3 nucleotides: TGTGCCAGCAGCATCGGAGGGCTCAGGGGGGGCTCTGGGGCCAACGTCCTGACTTTC. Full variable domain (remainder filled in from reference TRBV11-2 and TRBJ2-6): EAGVAQSPRYKIIEKRQSVAFWCNPISGHATLYWYQQILGQGPKLLIQFQNNGVVDDSQLPKDRFSAERLKGVDSTLKIQPAKLEDSAVYLCASSIGGLRGGSGANVLTFGAGSRLTVL.

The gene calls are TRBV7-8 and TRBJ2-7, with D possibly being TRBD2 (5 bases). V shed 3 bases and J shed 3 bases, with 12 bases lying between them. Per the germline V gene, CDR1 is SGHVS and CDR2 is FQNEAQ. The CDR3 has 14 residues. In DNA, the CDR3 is TGTGCCAGCAGCTTGGGAGTACCTGACTACGAGCAGTACTTC. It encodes CASSLGVPDYEQYF.

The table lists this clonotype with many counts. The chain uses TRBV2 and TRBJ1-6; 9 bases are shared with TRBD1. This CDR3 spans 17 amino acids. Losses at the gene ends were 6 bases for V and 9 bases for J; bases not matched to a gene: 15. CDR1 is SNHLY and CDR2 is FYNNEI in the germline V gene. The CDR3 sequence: CASRQPPGTGKSSPLHF. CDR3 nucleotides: TGTGCCAGCAGACAACCCCCCGGGACAGGGAAGTCTTCACCCCTCCACTTT.

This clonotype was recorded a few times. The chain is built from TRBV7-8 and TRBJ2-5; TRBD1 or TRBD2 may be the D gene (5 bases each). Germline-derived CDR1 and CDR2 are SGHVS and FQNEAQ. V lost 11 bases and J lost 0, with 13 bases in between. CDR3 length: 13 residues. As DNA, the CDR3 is TGTGCCTCGGGGCCAGGGTACCAAGAGACCCAGTACTTC. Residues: CASGPGYQETQYF.

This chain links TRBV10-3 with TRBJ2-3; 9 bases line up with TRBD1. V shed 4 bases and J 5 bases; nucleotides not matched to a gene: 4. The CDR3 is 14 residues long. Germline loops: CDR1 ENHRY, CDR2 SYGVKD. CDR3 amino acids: CAISGQGGIDTQYF. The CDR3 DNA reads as TGTGCCATCAGTGGACAGGGGGGGATAGATACGCAGTATTTT.